This T cell receptor (beta chain) was obtained from a study of CD8 T cells in ankylosing spondylitis. This clonotype was seen a few times. No antigen is known for it. General study points: Earlier authors reported some of these motif variants in reactive arthritis synovial fluid and blood. Blood of patients with ankylosing spondylitis appeared to be characterized by a TCR beta motif of several highly homologous variants.

A single record per CDR3 protein comes from TCRdb applying MiXCR to the 5' RACE reads. The table has fewer than 450,000 distinct CDR3 sequences, 17% seen once. The CDR3 sequence is 14 residues long. Trimming cost V 0 bases and J 1 base; bases outside gene matches: 0. Germline-derived CDR1 and CDR2 are ENHRY and SYGVKD. Sequencing was performed on blood, either unsorted or a sorted T cell fraction (not recorded which). This sequence was found in a male donor with ankylosing spondylitis. V usage is TRBV10-3 and J usage is TRBJ2-7, with 7 bases fitting TRBD1. In DNA form, the CDR3 reads TGTGCCATCAGTGAGTCGGGACAGTCCTACGAGCAGTACTTC. This gives the protein CAISESGQSYEQYF.